These 13 T cell receptor beta chains came from one sample sequenced in a study of blood T cell repertoires in COVID-19. Only in-frame clones appear in the TCRdb table, and some are missing; sequencing was by immunoSEQ multiplex PCR. The sample lists 110,000 or so clones, approximately 80% seen once, with about 6.6% in the top ten. Sequencing input: peripheral blood. The receptor source for this set is a woman aged 50 to 65 with acute or convalescent COVID-19.

This chain joins TRBV5-1 and TRBJ1-4; possibly TRBD1 for D (6 bases). The CDR3 consists of 16 residues. Trimming left V 4 bases short and J 8 bases short, with 21 bases between. Germline V gene data show CDR1 as SGHRS and CDR2 as YFSETQ. CDR3: CASSQDSSPTKEKLFF. For the CDR3, the DNA is TGCGCCAGCAGCCAGGACAGCTCTCCAACAAAGGAAAAACTGTTTTTT. The variable domain in full, with the rest retrieved from reference TRBV5-1 and TRBJ1-4, is KAGVTQTPRYLIKTRGQQVTLSCSPISGHRSVSWYQQTPGQGLQFLFEYFSETQRNKGNFPGRFSGRQFSNSRSEMNVSTLELGDSALYLCASSQDSSPTKEKLFFGSGTQLSVL.

The chain employs TRBV29-1 and TRBJ2-3, with D tentatively TRBD1 (5 bases). The CDR3 is 13 residues long. Per the germline V gene, CDR1 is SQVTM and CDR2 is ANQGSEA. V shed 1 base and J shed 2 bases, with 7 bases lying between them. The CDR3 sequence: CSVEGQYTDTQYF. The CDR3 DNA reads TGCAGCGTTGAAGGACAGTACACAGATACGCAGTATTTT.

V gene TRBV5-1 combines with J gene TRBJ2-1; possible D gene TRBD2, 5 bases. Trimming removed 2 bases from V and 9 bases from J, with 9 bases in between. The CDR3 has 12 residues. The germline gives CDR1 SGHRS, CDR2 YFSETQ. CDR3: CASSFLEGEQFF. CDR3 DNA: TGCGCCAGCAGCTTCCTAGAGGGTGAGCAGTTCTTC.

The chain employs TRBV9 and TRBJ2-2, with 7 bases fitting TRBD1. This CDR3 contains 15 residues. V lost 5 bases and J lost 4; bases outside the gene matches: 8. Germline values: CDR1 SGDLS, CDR2 YYNGEE. The DNA for the CDR3 is TGTGCCAGCAGAGCCGGGACAGCCTCCACCGGGGAGCTGTTTTTT. It yields the protein CASRAGTASTGELFF.

V gene TRBV9 combines with J gene TRBJ2-3; unclear D gene. V gave up 4 bases and J gave up 8 bases, with 14 bases separating them. This CDR3 has 13 amino acids. Germline V gives CDR1 SGDLS, CDR2 YYNGEE. Here the CDR3 reads CASSSHSNPTQYF. As DNA, the CDR3 is TGTGCCAGCAGCTCTCACAGCAACCCTACGCAGTATTTT.

The chain is built from TRBV5-1 and TRBJ1-1; a possible D gene is TRBD1 (6 bases). V lost 2 bases and J 1 base, leaving 9 bases between the germline ends. This CDR3 is built from 14 residues. The V gene's germline CDR1 is SGHRS and CDR2 YFSETQ. The CDR3 sequence: CASSFQGQNTEAFF. As DNA, the CDR3 is TGCGCCAGCAGCTTTCAGGGACAGAACACTGAAGCTTTCTTT.

In its sample, this clone was seen once. The chain has TRBV19 and TRBJ1-2, with 12 bases that match TRBD1. This CDR3 region has 15 residues. V lost 5 bases to trimming and J lost 8 bases; unmatched junction nucleotides: 9. Germline loops: CDR1 LNHDA, CDR2 SQIVND (reference sequence). CDR3 in DNA: TGTGCCAGTAGTCTGTGGGACAGGGGGCGCCGGGGCTACACCTTC. It codes for CASSLWDRGRRGYTF.

Regarding this clone: Other DNA sequences within the sample encode an identical CDR3. The chain recombines TRBV2 with TRBJ1-5; TRBD1 matches 8 bases. The CDR3 has 14 amino acids. In germline, CDR1 is SNHLY, CDR2 FYNNEI. J lost 3 bases, V lost 4 bases, and 2 bases had no gene match. The CDR3 loop reads CASSGTGPNQPQHF. The DNA for the CDR3 is TGTGCCAGCAGTGGGACAGGGCCCAATCAGCCCCAGCATTTT.

The chain couples TRBV5-1 to TRBJ2-5, with D possibly being TRBD2 (5 bases). Per germline, CDR1 SGHRS and CDR2 YFSETQ. V lost 0 bases and J lost 5, with 17 bases in between. CDR3 length: 16 amino acids. Written as DNA, the CDR3 is TGCGCCAGCAGCTTGGAGGTTGGGAGAAGAGGGGAGACCCAGTACTTC. Its protein product is CASSLEVGRRGETQYF. Combining the CDR3 with reference TRBV5-1 and TRBJ2-5 gives the whole variable domain KAGVTQTPRYLIKTRGQQVTLSCSPISGHRSVSWYQQTPGQGLQFLFEYFSETQRNKGNFPGRFSGRQFSNSRSEMNVSTLELGDSALYLCASSLEVGRRGETQYFGPGTRLLVL.

The chain joins TRBV5-4 to TRBJ2-7; 9 bases are a match to TRBD1. Germline assignment: CDR1 SGHNT and CDR2 YYREEE (reference sequence). Trimming cost V 1 base and J 5 bases; bases outside gene matches: 4. CDR3 size: 14 residues. DNA of the CDR3: TGTGCCAGCAGCTTGTGGACAGGGGATAACGAGCAGTACTTC. Encoded protein: CASSLWTGDNEQYF. The complete variable domain, with remaining parts taken from reference TRBV5-4 and TRBJ2-7, reads ETGVTQSPTHLIKTRGQQVTLRCSSQSGHNTVSWYQQALGQGPQFIFQYYREEENGRGNFPPRFSGLQFPNYSSELNVNALELDDSALYLCASSLWTGDNEQYFGPGTRLTVT.

This clone was seen a few times. V and J are TRBV7-2 and TRBJ2-7, with D possibly TRBD2 on 6 matching bases. Germline V gene lookup returns CDR1 SGHTA and CDR2 FQGNSA. The CDR3 consists of 14 residues. Trimming took off 5 bases at V and 3 bases at J, with 14 bases between the two ends. As DNA, the CDR3 is TGTGCCAGCAGCCCCGTGGCGGGGCTCTACGAGCAGTACTTC. Protein product: CASSPVAGLYEQYF.

The chain links TRBV19 to TRBJ1-6, with a weak D call TRBD1 (5 bases). V was clipped by 4 bases and J by 10 bases, with 14 bases between them. CDR3 length: 14 residues. Germline lookup yields CDR1 LNHDA and CDR2 SQIVND (reference sequence). The CDR3 DNA reads as TGTGCCAGTAGTAAGGGCAGGGAAAGGTCACCCCTCCACTTT. Residues: CASSKGRERSPLHF.

The chain couples TRBV4-2 to TRBJ2-2; tentatively, D is TRBD1 (6 bases). This CDR3 spans 14 amino acids. Trimming shortened V by 6 bases and J by 5 bases, and 13 bases separated the two germline ends. Germline loops: CDR1 LGHNA, CDR2 YNFKEQ. This CDR3 reads CASRLTRGTGELFF. The DNA for the CDR3 is TGTGCCAGCAGACTTACTAGGGGGACCGGGGAGCTGTTTTTT.